This T cell receptor beta chain appears in the sequencing data of a study of shared clonotypes between healthy human individuals. Overall study results and limits: Naive subsets usually exceeded memory subsets in estimated richness.

The CDR3 covers 17 residues. Per the germline V gene, CDR1 is MDHEN and CDR2 is SYDVKM. V was pared by 4 bases and J by 5 bases, with 21 bases between. In the original workflow: Junction-only immunoSEQ data arrived without quality scores, meaning filtering differed. Data came from immunoSEQ multiplex PCR; TCRdb stores just in-frame clones and leaves some out. Clonal size and the V and J genes are those of that table, whereas D and trimming came from the DNA. The sample includes approximately 810,000 clones, over 90% of them seen just once. On this clone: Its specificity is not known.

CD45RO negativity and positive selection for CCR7 defined naive CD8 cells, a population that excluded terminally differentiated effector memory CD45RA+ cells. Sequenced sample: naive CD8+ T cells sorted from blood. The receptor was derived from a man aged 25 to 45 in good health. The chain employs TRBV28 and TRBJ1-3; D is possibly TRBD1 (5 bases). CDR3 DNA sequence: TGTGCCAGCAGTTCTCACCTTGGGGCCAAAGGCCGAAACACCATATATTTT. Encoded protein: CASSSHLGAKGRNTIYF.